A single sample gave rise to the 20 T cell receptor beta chains below, sequenced in a study of blood T cell repertoires in COVID-19. Measured with immunoSEQ multiplex PCR; TCRdb has only the in-frame clones, and not every one. The sample carries some 250,000 clones, 84% recorded once. Sequenced sample: peripheral blood. The source of these receptors is a man between 60 and 75 years old with acute or convalescent COVID-19.

This clone has only a few counts. The genes are TRBV7-6 and TRBJ2-5, with TRBD1 matching 7 bases. From germline, CDR1 is SGHVS and CDR2 FNYEAQ. The CDR3 length is 16 residues. The J segment lost 1 base and the V segment lost 0 bases, leaving 5 bases of the junction unmatched. The CDR3 here is CASSLAATGPQETQYF. In DNA, the CDR3 is TGTGCCAGCAGCTTAGCAGCGACAGGGCCCCAAGAGACCCAGTACTTC.

The chain recombines TRBV28 with TRBJ1-2, with 10 bases that match TRBD1. Losses at the gene ends were 5 bases for V and 7 bases for J; bases not matched to a gene: 1. The germline gives CDR1 MDHEN, CDR2 SYDVKM. The CDR3 extends over 12 amino acids. The CDR3 sequence is CASSRQGAGYTF. DNA of the CDR3: TGTGCCAGCAGTCGACAGGGGGCTGGCTACACCTTC.

The table lists this clone with a few counts. This chain connects TRBV15 to TRBJ2-7; 9 positions agree with TRBD1. This CDR3 is 16 amino acids long. The germline CDR1 and CDR2 sequences are LNHNV and YYDKDF (reference sequence). V dropped 1 base and J dropped 5; count of bases not matched to a gene: 9. The CDR3 DNA reads TGTGCCACCAGCAGAGCCTCCGGGACAGGGTTCGACGAGCAGTACTTC. It codes for CATSRASGTGFDEQYF.

The chain carries TRBV7-3 and TRBJ2-6, with D possibly matching TRBD1 (7 bases). Germline lookup yields CDR1 SGHTA and CDR2 FQGTGA. The CDR3 loop spans 16 amino acids. Trimming took off 4 bases at V and 0 bases at J, with 10 bases between the two ends. CDR3 nucleotides: TGTGCCAGCAGCTGGGGGGACAGCTCTGGGGCCAACGTCCTGACTTTC. This translates into CASSWGDSSGANVLTF.

In this sample, this clone turned up once. This sequence joins TRBV4-3 and TRBJ2-2; the D is unclear. The CDR3 totals 15 residues. CDR1 is LGHNA, CDR2 YSLEER, per germline. The germline V and J ends were trimmed by 0 bases and 2 bases, with 7 bases remaining between them. DNA for the CDR3: TGCGCCAGCAGCCAAGATCCCTCCAACACCGGGGAGCTGTTTTTT. Its translation is CASSQDPSNTGELFF.

The chain couples TRBV27 to TRBJ2-7, with D maybe TRBD1 (5 bases). V lost 3 bases and J lost 0, with 12 bases in between. Germline values: CDR1 MNHEY, CDR2 SMNVEV (reference sequence). The CDR3 sequence is 15 residues long. The CDR3 DNA reads TGTGCCAGCAGTTTTTGGCAGGGCAACTCCTACGAGCAGTACTTC. Translating gives CASSFWQGNSYEQYF.

This chain links TRBV7-9 with TRBJ2-3; the D gene is possibly TRBD1 (5 bases). The germline gives CDR1 SEHNR, CDR2 FQNEAQ (reference sequence). The CDR3 covers 13 residues. Trimming removed 3 bases at V and 5 bases at J, with 9 bases between. The CDR3 here is CASSFAGRDTQYF. CDR3 sequence (DNA): TGTGCCAGCAGCTTTGCAGGGCGAGATACGCAGTATTTT.

The J gene is TRBJ2-5, the V gene TRBV2, with 9 bases matching TRBD1. From germline, CDR1 is SNHLY and CDR2 FYNNEI. CDR3 length: 14 amino acids. Trimming at V came to 8 bases and at J to 4 bases, leaving 8 bases not matched to a gene. CDR3 sequence reads: CASPRDRDPETQYF. CDR3 in DNA: TGTGCCAGCCCCCGGGACAGGGACCCAGAGACCCAGTACTTC.

The chain employs TRBV10-3 and TRBJ2-2; the D gene is possibly TRBD1 (5 bases). CDR1 is ENHRY and CDR2 is SYGVKD in the germline V gene. The V and J ends lost 0 bases and 5 bases respectively, with 10 bases between them. This CDR3 has 15 residues. Here the CDR3 DNA reads TGTGCCATCAGTGAGTCTAGGGGTGGTACCGGGGAGCTGTTTTTT. It specifies CAISESRGGTGELFF.

This chain uses TRBV6-5 with TRBJ2-1, with D possibly being TRBD2 (5 bases). There are 14 residues in the CDR3. Per the germline V gene, CDR1 is MNHEY and CDR2 is SVGAGI. With 3 bases removed from V and 8 bases from J, the gap between germline ends came to 14 bases. CDR3 DNA: TGTGCCAGCAGTTATGTGGGCGGGTTTCATGAGCAGTTCTTC. Amino acids: CASSYVGGFHEQFF.

The sample holds one count of this clone. This sequence joins TRBV4-1 and TRBJ1-2, with TRBD1 matching 8 bases. The CDR3 totals 15 residues. The germline V gene has CDR1 MGHRA and CDR2 YSYEKL. The trim removed 4 bases at V and 8 bases at J, leaving 12 bases unmatched. As DNA, the CDR3 is TGCGCCAGCAGCCCCTTTGGACAGGGACAAGGGGGCTACACCTTC. Translation gives CASSPFGQGQGGYTF.

V and J are TRBV21-1 and TRBJ2-5; the table's D call, TRBD1, has no DNA check behind it. TRBV21-1 is given as a pseudogene. The CDR3 has 15 residues. CDR3 DNA sequence: TGTGCCAGCAGCATTATACAGGGGGTTCAAGAGACCCAGTACTTC. This sequence encodes CASSIIQGVQETQYF.

This clone is a singleton in its sample. The chain has TRBV7-9 and TRBJ2-4, with a weak D call TRBD1 (6 bases). This CDR3 is built from 12 residues. Trimming took 5 bases from V and 5 from J, leaving 7 bases between them. Germline V gene lookup returns CDR1 SEHNR and CDR2 FQNEAQ (reference sequence). The CDR3 sequence is CASSPGENIQYF. The CDR3 DNA is TGTGCCAGCAGCCCAGGGGAAAACATTCAGTACTTC.

The rearrangement links TRBV19 to TRBJ2-5, with 8 bases aligning to TRBD2. The CDR3 loop spans 11 amino acids. Germline trimming cut 6 bases from V and 9 bases from J; bases unmatched to any gene: 3. In germline, CDR1 is LNHDA, CDR2 SQIVND (reference sequence). DNA of the CDR3: TGTGCCAGTAGCCCCGGGAGGGCCCAGTACTTC. Translated, it gives CASSPGRAQYF.

This clone has only a few counts. The chain combines TRBV7-8 with TRBJ2-1, with TRBD2 matching 11 bases. This CDR3 has 14 residues. Losses at the gene ends were 7 bases for V and 7 bases for J; bases not matched to a gene: 6. Per the germline V gene, CDR1 is SGHVS and CDR2 is FQNEAQ. CDR3 in amino acids: CASTGLAVTNEQFF. CDR3 bases: TGTGCCAGCACGGGACTAGCGGTCACGAATGAGCAGTTCTTC. The whole variable domain, remainder taken from reference TRBV7-8 and TRBJ2-1, is GAGVSQSPRYKVAKRGQDVALRCDPISGHVSLFWYQQALGQGPEFLTYFQNEAQLDKSGLPSDRFFAERPEGSVSTLKIQRTQQEDSAVYLCASTGLAVTNEQFFGPGTRLTVL.

This clone was recorded once. This chain connects TRBV14 to TRBJ1-2, with D maybe TRBD1 (5 bases). The CDR3 sequence is 14 residues long. V lost 5 bases, J lost 2 bases, and 12 bases lay in between. The germline V gene encodes CDR1 SGHDN and CDR2 FVKESK. In nucleotides, the CDR3 is TGTGCCAGCAGCTATCAAGCAGGGAACTATGGCTACACCTTC. Protein product: CASSYQAGNYGYTF.

The chain has TRBV5-1 and TRBJ1-1; D gene ambiguous. Trimming removed 4 bases at V and 1 base at J, with 11 bases between. Germline lookup yields CDR1 SGHRS and CDR2 YFSETQ. The CDR3 has 14 amino acids. The CDR3 DNA reads as TGCGCCAGCAGCGCGGGGAGTGGGAACACTGAAGCTTTCTTT. This codes for CASSAGSGNTEAFF.

This clone was counted a single time. J is TRBJ2-7 and V is TRBV6-2 or TRBV6-3; 12 bases agree with TRBD2. Germline CDR1 is MNHEY and CDR2 is SVGEGT. Germline trimming cut 4 bases from V and 6 bases from J; bases unmatched to any gene: 13. This CDR3 comprises 17 residues. The CDR3 DNA reads TGTGCCAGCAGTTCCCGGACTAGCGGGATTGGGGGAGGCGAGCAGTACTTC. Residues: CASSSRTSGIGGGEQYF.

A few counts support this clone. The chain uses TRBV3-1 (or the pseudogene TRBV3-2) and TRBJ1-6, with 8 bases matching TRBD1. The CDR3 has 15 amino acids. The germline CDR1 and CDR2 sequences are LGHDT and YNNKEL (reference sequence). With V trimmed by 1 base and J by 9 bases, 5 bases remained unmatched. The CDR3 sequence: CASSQGGTGASPLHF. The DNA for the CDR3 is TGTGCCAGCAGCCAAGGGGGGACAGGAGCTTCACCCCTCCACTTT.

This chain connects TRBV20-1 to TRBJ2-5; 12 nucleotides align to TRBD2. CDR3 length: 16 residues. Germline loops: CDR1 DFQATT, CDR2 SNEGSKA (reference sequence). V shed 3 bases, J shed 2 bases, and the junction held 7 bases outside the gene matches. CDR3 sequence (DNA): TGCAGTGCTAGTAGACTAGCGGGAGTTTTTCAAGAGACCCAGTACTTC. Its translation is CSASRLAGVFQETQYF.